The present TCR beta chain was sequenced within a study of T-cell reconstitution after alpha-beta-depleted transplantation in children (dated by TCRdb to between 2015 and 2016). Some background on the complete study: Using TCR repertoire profiling, the study quantitatively followed how T-cell immune reconstitution unfolded in children after TCRalphabeta/CD19-depleted allogeneic hematopoietic cell transplantation.

With regard to this clonotype: The specificity of this receptor is unknown. One base away there is no much larger clone; base qualities are not given.

The sample's treatment or condition, from its label and the paper: allogeneic hematopoietic cell transplantation with graft depleted of TCRalphabeta T cells and CD19 B cells. Transplant recipients were children who received TCRalphabeta/CD19-depleted allogeneic hematopoietic cell grafts. Compared with germline, V lacks 8 bases and J lacks 2 bases; bases without a gene match: 10. As encoded in the germline V gene (reference sequence), CDR1 is WNHNN while CDR2 is SYGVQD. Including cysteine and phenylalanine, the CDR3 has 16 amino acids. The CDR3 DNA has 48 bases and is translated from base 1. Study-level results and caveats: Over the following months the frequencies of hyperexpanded clones went down, and after one year T-cell counts and TCRbeta diversity were mostly credited to newly produced T cells. The high TCRbeta diversity at day 60 in some patients was ascribed to recipient T cells and intrathymic progenitors that had survived conditioning. Apparently early alphabetaT-cell count recovery about two months after transplant reportedly relied on only several hundred rapidly expanded clones derived from non-depleted graft cells.

The library was generated by PCR. TCRdb shows the sequencer as Illumina HiSeq 2500. Molecular barcoding was employed in the preparation of TCR libraries, with unique molecular identifiers being used to normalize TCRbeta repertoire quantification. TCRdb reworked the public reads: Q25 trimming with fastp, MiXCR clone assembly, productive beta chains retained. Records with the same CDR3 protein are collapsed into one entry carrying the most frequent genes and DNA. In this sample the table shows a few hundred thousand distinct CDR3 sequences, 20% to 30% of which occur a single time. The top ten constitute 30% to 45% of the sample.

This specimen was PBMCs, taken before TCRalphabeta/CD19-depleted stem cell transplant. The chain links TRBV10-1 with TRBJ2-3; TRBD2 matches 10 bases in the middle. The TCR was taken from a boy younger than two with Wiskott-Aldrich syndrome, due to receive a stem cell transplant. The CDR3 region has the sequence CASGSGLAVDTDTQYF. The sequenced DNA: TGCGCCAGCGGATCCGGACTAGCGGTTGACACAGATACGCAGTATTTT.